Below are 10 T cell receptor beta chains sequenced from a single sample in a study of Graves' ophthalmopathy and Graves' hyperthyroidism. The authors amplified TCR beta CDR3 regions, and they did so from RNA transcripts for repertoire sequencing. The first round was an RT-PCR with HTBI primers, and the second round was a multiplex PCR. TCRdb independently ran MiXCR on the multiplex PCR reads; one entry per CDR3 protein. This repertoire shows more than 1,000,000 distinct CDR3 sequences, about two fifths found once; its top ten account for 11%. Sequencing was performed on peripheral blood or thyroid tissue (not recorded which). The receptors stem from an adult man with Graves' hyperthyroidism.

This clonotype has ten or more counts. The rearrangement uses TRBV25-1 and TRBJ1-4, with D perhaps TRBD1 (5 bases). CDR1 is MGHDK, CDR2 SYGVNS, per germline. CDR3 size: 14 residues. V shed 2 bases and J shed 5 bases, with 9 bases lying between them. The CDR3 region is CASSEGAPNEKLFF. The CDR3 DNA is TGTGCCAGCAGTGAAGGGGCCCCAAATGAAAAACTGTTTTTT.

The V call is TRBV19, the J call TRBJ1-5; 8 bases are shared with TRBD1. The V gene's germline CDR1 is LNHDA and CDR2 SQIVND (reference sequence). This CDR3 comprises 14 residues. J gave up 2 bases and V 6 bases, and 3 bases lay outside the gene matches. This chain's CDR3 is CASRTGDGNQPQHF. The DNA for the CDR3 is TGTGCCAGTAGGACAGGGGACGGCAATCAGCCCCAGCATTTT. The complete variable domain, with remaining parts taken from reference TRBV19 and TRBJ1-5, reads DGGITQSPKYLFRKEGQNVTLSCEQNLNHDAMYWYRQDPGQGLRLIYYSQIVNDFQKGDIAEGYSVSREKKESFPLTVTSAQKNPTAFYLCASRTGDGNQPQHFGDGTRLSIL.

At least ten counts were recorded for this clonotype. This chain uses TRBV7-9 with TRBJ1-5; no clear D. In germline, CDR1 is SEHNR, CDR2 FQNEAQ (reference sequence). The CDR3 has 14 amino acids. Trimming took 3 bases from V and 0 from J, leaving 6 bases between them. The CDR3 sequence is CASSLEDSNQPQHF. The CDR3 DNA reads TGTGCCAGCAGCTTGGAGGATAGCAATCAGCCCCAGCATTTT.

The chain is built from TRBV25-1 and TRBJ1-2, with D maybe TRBD1 (5 bases). The CDR3 is 15 amino acids. CDR1 MGHDK and CDR2 SYGVNS come from the germline V gene. The V gene lost 6 bases and the J gene lost 8 bases, with 22 bases spanning the gap. The CDR3: CASRFTDSSSSGYTF. CDR3 coding DNA: TGTGCCAGCAGATTCACAGACAGCTCATCGAGCGGCTACACCTTC.

The V and J genes are TRBV20-1 and TRBJ2-2; no clear D. V gave up 5 bases and J gave up 4 bases, with 14 bases separating them. Looked up from germline, CDR1 is DFQATT and CDR2 is SNEGSKA (reference sequence). The CDR3 totals 14 residues. CDR3 coding DNA: TGCAGTGCTTCCGGGTCCCAATTCACCGGGGAGCTGTTTTTT. Encoded protein: CSASGSQFTGELFF.

In this sample, this clonotype turned up a few times. The rearrangement links TRBV11-2 to TRBJ2-7; 10 nucleotides align to TRBD2. Germline CDR1 reads SGHAT; CDR2 reads FQNNGV. The CDR3 spans 14 residues. V lost 6 bases to trimming and J lost 3 bases; unmatched junction nucleotides: 5. In nucleotides, the CDR3 is TGTGCCAGCAGTTCCCAGCGGGAGGGCTACGAGCAGTACTTC. Its protein is CASSSQREGYEQYF.

V gene TRBV7-8 combines with J gene TRBJ1-2; TRBD1 aligns across 9 bases. V lost 6 bases, J lost 0 bases, and 5 bases stayed unmatched. CDR3 length: 15 residues. Germline CDR1 reads SGHVS; CDR2 reads FQNEAQ. The CDR3 protein is CASRSGTGPNYGYTF. In DNA, the CDR3 is TGTGCCAGCAGGTCTGGGACAGGGCCTAACTATGGCTACACCTTC.

A word on this clonotype: A junction boundary mismatches the germline segment, possibly from a read error. J is TRBJ2-5 and V is TRBV29-1, with 14 bases fitting TRBD2. CDR3 length: 14 amino acids. Germline V gene lookup returns CDR1 SQVTM and CDR2 ANQGSEA. DNA for the CDR3: TGCAGCGTTGGGACTAGCGGGGGGAAAGAGACCCGGTACTTC. Amino acids: CSVGTSGGKETRYF.

This clonotype was found many times. The chain employs TRBV9 and TRBJ2-5, with D tentatively TRBD2 (5 bases). The CDR3 runs to 14 residues. Germline V gene data show CDR1 as SGDLS and CDR2 as YYNGEE. V was cut by 5 bases and J by 5 bases, with 16 bases left in between. This CDR3 reads CASSDTRSGETQYF. CDR3 sequence (DNA): TGTGCCAGCAGTGATACCCGATCGGGGGAGACCCAGTACTTC.

V gene TRBV19 combines with J gene TRBJ1-5; D is ambiguous. V was clipped by 1 base and J by 5 bases, with 12 bases between them. Germline CDR1 reads LNHDA; CDR2 reads SQIVND (reference sequence). This CDR3 comprises 15 residues. CDR3 coding DNA: TGTGCCAGTAGTATAGGAGGGAATGGGCATCAGCCCCAGCATTTT. This translates into CASSIGGNGHQPQHF.